The 17 T cell receptor beta chains presented below share a single source sample, sequenced in a study of persistence of HIV-infected CD4 T cells. The libraries were made with immunoSEQ version 4 in survey mode. Only in-frame clones appear in the TCRdb table, and some are missing; sequencing was by immunoSEQ multiplex PCR. The sample yields 35,000 to 40,000 clones, about 87% seen once. Nonspecific anti-CD3/anti-CD28 bead stimulation represents the broad CD4+ T cell repertoire. CD4+ T cells upregulating both CD40 ligand and CD69 were sorted as responding cells. These receptors are not linked to any known antigen. This sample comprised CD4+ T cells sorted from PBMCs after roughly 18-hour stimulation, obtained from a patient who received antiretroviral therapy. Receptor source: an adult man with HIV who was CMV-seropositive.

The chain employs TRBV5-8 and TRBJ1-2, with a possible D match to TRBD1 (5 bases). Germline CDR1 is SGHTS and CDR2 is YDEGEE. CDR3 size: 12 residues. The ends were cut back, 6 bases at V and 8 bases at J, with 14 bases in the middle. The CDR3: CASTIRVTGYTF. CDR3 bases: TGTGCCAGCACCATCAGGGTGACGGGCTACACCTTC.

This rearrangement joins TRBV6-5 to TRBJ2-2; TRBD1 agrees at 8 bases. The germline V gene encodes CDR1 MNHEY and CDR2 SVGAGI. Losses at the gene ends were 6 bases for V and 5 bases for J; bases not matched to a gene: 8. The CDR3 has 15 residues. CDR3 DNA sequence: TGTGCCAGCAGCTCCGGGACAGGAAGGACCGGGGAGCTGTTTTTT. Translated: CASSSGTGRTGELFF.

The chain combines TRBV29-1 with TRBJ2-7, with 8 positions matching TRBD1. The CDR3 consists of 15 residues. V gave up 4 bases and J gave up 2 bases; unmatched junction bases: 10. Germline V gives CDR1 SQVTM, CDR2 ANQGSEA. Here the CDR3 DNA reads TGCAGCGTTGTCAGGGGGCGGTCTGGGGCCTACGAGCAGTACTTC. It codes for CSVVRGRSGAYEQYF.

This clone was seen a few times. CDR3 residues: CASSYSSSGNTIYF. The CDR3 coding sequence is TGTGCCAGCAGTTACTCCAGCTCTGGAAACACCATATATTTT. The J gene is TRBJ1-3, the V gene TRBV6-5, with D unresolved. This CDR3 is 14 amino acids long. Trimming pared 0 bases from V and 0 bases from J, leaving 3 bases between. The V gene's germline CDR1 is MNHEY and CDR2 SVGAGI.

This chain joins TRBV27 and TRBJ1-1, with D uncertain. The V end lost 0 bases, the J end lost 5 bases, and 10 bases lay between the germline ends. Germline V gene sequence: CDR1 MNHEY, CDR2 SMNVEV (reference sequence). The CDR3 is made up of 14 amino acids. CDR3 sequence (DNA): TGTGCCAGCAGTTTATCGAGGAGTTGGACTGAAGCTTTCTTT. Translated, it gives CASSLSRSWTEAFF.

The chain employs TRBV28 and TRBJ2-3; 9 nucleotides line up with TRBD2. CDR3 size: 16 residues. CDR1 and CDR2 (germline): MDHEN, SYDVKM. V dropped 6 bases and J dropped 3; count of bases not matched to a gene: 10. CDR3: CASSTSGRIQTDTQYF. The CDR3 region has the DNA TGTGCCAGCAGCACCAGCGGGAGGATCCAAACAGATACGCAGTATTTT. Full variable domain (outside the CDR3, taken from reference TRBV28 and TRBJ2-3): DVKVTQSSRYLVKRTGEKVFLECVQDMDHENMFWYRQDPGLGLRLIYFSYDVKMKEKGDIPEGYSVSREKKERFSLILESASTNQTSMYLCASSTSGRIQTDTQYFGPGTRLTVL.

The chain has TRBV19 and TRBJ2-2; perhaps TRBD2 as D (7 bases). Germline V CDR1 and CDR2: LNHDA, SQIVND (reference sequence). V was trimmed by 7 bases and J by 4 bases, leaving 16 bases between them. This CDR3 has 15 amino acids. In DNA form, the CDR3 reads TGTGCCAGTAATTTTCGGGGGGCTGGCACCGGGGAGCTGTTTTTT. Translated, it gives CASNFRGAGTGELFF.

The chain combines TRBV10-1 with TRBJ2-1, with D possibly being TRBD1 (5 bases). CDR1 and CDR2 from the germline V gene are WNHNN and SYGVQD (reference sequence). The CDR3 has 15 amino acids. The V gene lost 3 bases and the J gene lost 1 base, with 10 bases spanning the gap. In DNA form, the CDR3 reads TGCGCCAGCAGTGAAGTTCAGGGATCCTACAATGAGCAGTTCTTC. Protein: CASSEVQGSYNEQFF.

The rearrangement links TRBV19 to TRBJ2-5; 9 nucleotides align to TRBD1. The CDR3 spans 15 residues. Germline loops: CDR1 LNHDA, CDR2 SQIVND (reference sequence). V gave up 3 bases and J gave up 1 base; unmatched junction bases: 3. The CDR3 protein is CASSMGQGRQETQYF. Here the CDR3 DNA reads TGTGCCAGTAGTATGGGACAGGGCCGCCAAGAGACCCAGTACTTC.

The genes are TRBV27 and TRBJ1-1; TRBD1 matches at 8 bases. The CDR3 has 13 amino acids. V was pared by 2 bases and J by 7 bases, with 3 bases of the junction left unmatched. Looked up from germline, CDR1 is MNHEY and CDR2 is SMNVEV (reference sequence). The CDR3 region is CASSLTTGVEAFF. Written as DNA, the CDR3 is TGTGCCAGCAGTTTAACGACAGGGGTTGAAGCTTTCTTT.

This clone was detected only once. The chain combines TRBV24-1 with TRBJ1-5, with D perhaps matching TRBD1 (5 bases). CDR3 size: 13 residues. The germline gives CDR1 KGHDR, CDR2 SFDVKD. V dropped 5 bases and J dropped 1 base, with 5 bases sitting between them. The CDR3 sequence is CATSGDSNQPQHF. Here the CDR3 DNA reads TGTGCCACCAGTGGGGACAGCAATCAGCCCCAGCATTTT.

V gene TRBV6-6 combines with J gene TRBJ2-7; maybe TRBD1 (5 bases). Germline assignment: CDR1 MNHNY and CDR2 SVGAGI (reference sequence). Trimming left V 0 bases short and J 2 bases short, with 11 bases between. CDR3 size: 15 residues. The CDR3 region is CASSYSLDRAYEQYF. The DNA of the CDR3 is TGTGCCAGCAGTTACTCCCTAGACAGAGCCTACGAGCAGTACTTC.

This rearrangement joins TRBV7-2 to TRBJ1-5; D remains ambiguous. This CDR3 has 15 residues. Trimming took off 3 bases at V and 0 bases at J, with 9 bases between the two ends. CDR1 and CDR2 from the germline V gene are SGHTA and FQGNSA. CDR3 coding DNA: TGTGCCAGCAGCTTGGCGGTAAATAGCAATCAGCCCCAGCATTTT. Translation gives CASSLAVNSNQPQHF.

This sequence joins TRBV27 and TRBJ1-2, with TRBD1 identical over 10 bases. The CDR3 has 14 amino acids. From germline, CDR1 is MNHEY and CDR2 SMNVEV (reference sequence). V shed 3 bases, J shed 5 bases, and the junction held 3 bases outside the gene matches. The DNA for the CDR3 is TGTGCCAGCAGTTTTTCGGGACAGGGGTATGGCTACACCTTC. This codes for CASSFSGQGYGYTF.

This chain links TRBV5-6 with TRBJ2-7; TRBD1 aligns across 7 bases. CDR3 length equals 14 residues. CDR1 is SGHDT and CDR2 is YYEEEE in the germline V gene. J was trimmed by 6 bases and V by 6 bases; bases with no gene match: 12. CDR3 protein: CASIRGQVVGEQYF. Here the CDR3 DNA reads TGTGCCAGCATCCGAGGACAGGTGGTTGGCGAGCAGTACTTC. The full variable domain, rest sourced from reference TRBV5-6 and TRBJ2-7, is DAGVTQSPTHLIKTRGQQVTLRCSPKSGHDTVSWYQQALGQGPQFIFQYYEEEERQRGNFPDRFSGHQFPNYSSELNVNALLLGDSALYLCASIRGQVVGEQYFGPGTRLTVT.

The chain combines TRBV27 with TRBJ1-6, with a tentative D call TRBD1 (5 bases). CDR3 length: 15 amino acids. Looked up from germline, CDR1 is MNHEY and CDR2 is SMNVEV (reference sequence). V lost 3 bases, J lost 5 bases, and 11 bases lay in between. As DNA, the CDR3 is TGTGCCAGCAGTTTGTCGGGACGGAATAATTCACCCCTCCACTTT. Protein: CASSLSGRNNSPLHF.

This chain joins TRBV7-6 and TRBJ1-6; D not resolved. This CDR3 spans 15 amino acids. Trimming cost V 5 bases and J 4 bases, with 12 bases left between them. The germline V gene has CDR1 SGHVS and CDR2 FNYEAQ. Here the CDR3 DNA reads TGTGCCAGCAGCATGGACGGCCTTTATAATTCACCCCTCCACTTT. It encodes CASSMDGLYNSPLHF.